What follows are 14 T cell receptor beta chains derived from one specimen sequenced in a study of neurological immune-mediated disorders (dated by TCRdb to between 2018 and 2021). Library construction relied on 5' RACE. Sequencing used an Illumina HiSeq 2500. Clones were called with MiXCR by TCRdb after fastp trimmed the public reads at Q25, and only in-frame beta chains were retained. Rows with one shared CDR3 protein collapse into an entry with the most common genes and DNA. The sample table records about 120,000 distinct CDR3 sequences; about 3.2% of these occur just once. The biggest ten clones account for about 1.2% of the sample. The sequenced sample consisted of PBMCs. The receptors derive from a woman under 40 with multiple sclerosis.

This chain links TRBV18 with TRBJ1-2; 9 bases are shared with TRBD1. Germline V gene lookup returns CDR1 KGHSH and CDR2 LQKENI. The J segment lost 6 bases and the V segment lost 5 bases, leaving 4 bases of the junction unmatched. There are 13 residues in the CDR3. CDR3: CASSYGTGNGYTF. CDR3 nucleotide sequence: TGTGCCAGCTCATACGGGACAGGGAATGGCTACACCTTC.

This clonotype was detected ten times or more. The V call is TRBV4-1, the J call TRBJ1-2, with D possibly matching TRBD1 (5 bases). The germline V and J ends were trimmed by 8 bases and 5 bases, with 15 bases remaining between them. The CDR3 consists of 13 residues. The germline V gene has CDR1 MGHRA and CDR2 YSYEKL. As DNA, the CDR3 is TGCGCCAGCGGGAAGGGGAGCTGGTATGGCTACACCTTC. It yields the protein CASGKGSWYGYTF.

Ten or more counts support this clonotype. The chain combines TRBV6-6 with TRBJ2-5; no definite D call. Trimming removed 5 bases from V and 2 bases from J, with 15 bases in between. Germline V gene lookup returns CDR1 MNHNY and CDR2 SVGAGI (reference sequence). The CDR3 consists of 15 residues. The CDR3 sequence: CASSMPDLIQETQYF. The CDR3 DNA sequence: TGTGCCAGCAGTATGCCAGATCTAATACAAGAGACCCAGTACTTC.

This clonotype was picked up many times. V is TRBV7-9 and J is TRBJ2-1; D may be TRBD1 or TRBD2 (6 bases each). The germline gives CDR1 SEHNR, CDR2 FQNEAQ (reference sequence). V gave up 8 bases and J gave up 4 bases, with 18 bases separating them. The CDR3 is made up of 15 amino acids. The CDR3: CASLGGRELYNEQFF. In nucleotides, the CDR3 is TGTGCCAGCTTAGGGGGGCGAGAACTTTACAATGAGCAGTTCTTC.

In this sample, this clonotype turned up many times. As DNA, the CDR3 is TGTGCCAGCAGCTTAGGGGGGTCCTCTGGAAACACCATATATTTT. This encodes CASSLGGSSGNTIYF. This rearrangement joins TRBV7-2 to TRBJ1-3, with D tentatively TRBD1 (5 bases). Trimming pared 1 base from V and 0 bases from J, leaving 7 bases between. This CDR3 has 15 amino acids. Germline assignment: CDR1 SGHTA and CDR2 FQGNSA. Full variable domain (missing parts from reference TRBV7-2 and TRBJ1-3): GAGVSQSPSNKVTEKGKDVELRCDPISGHTALYWYRQSLGQGLEFLIYFQGNSAPDKSGLPSDRFSAERTGGSVSTLTIQRTQQEDSAVYLCASSLGGSSGNTIYFGEGSWLTVV.

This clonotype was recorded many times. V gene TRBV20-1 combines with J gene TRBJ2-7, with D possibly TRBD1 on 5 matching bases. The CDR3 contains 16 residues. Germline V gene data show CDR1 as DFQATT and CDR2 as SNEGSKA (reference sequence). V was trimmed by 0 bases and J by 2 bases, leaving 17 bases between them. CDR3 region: CSARDFRAPHPYEQYF. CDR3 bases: TGCAGTGCTAGAGATTTCAGGGCCCCTCATCCCTACGAGCAGTACTTC.

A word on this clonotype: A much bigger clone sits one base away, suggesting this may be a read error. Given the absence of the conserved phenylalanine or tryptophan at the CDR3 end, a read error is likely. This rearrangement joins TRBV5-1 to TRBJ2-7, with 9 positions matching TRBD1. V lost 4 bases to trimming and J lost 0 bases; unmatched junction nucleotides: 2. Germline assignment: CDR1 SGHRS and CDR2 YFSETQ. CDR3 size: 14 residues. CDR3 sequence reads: CASSEQGASYEQYI. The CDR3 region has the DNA TGCGCCAGCAGCGAACAGGGGGCCTCCTACGAGCAGTACATC.

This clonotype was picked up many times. CDR3 DNA sequence: TGTGCCAGCAGCGTAGATCCCGGGACAGGGGATTCACCCCTCCACTTT. Protein sequence: CASSVDPGTGDSPLHF. The chain links TRBV9 to TRBJ1-6; 10 bases match TRBD1. The germline CDR1 and CDR2 sequences are SGDLS and YYNGEE. Losses at the gene ends were 0 bases for V and 8 bases for J; bases not matched to a gene: 5. The CDR3 covers 16 residues.

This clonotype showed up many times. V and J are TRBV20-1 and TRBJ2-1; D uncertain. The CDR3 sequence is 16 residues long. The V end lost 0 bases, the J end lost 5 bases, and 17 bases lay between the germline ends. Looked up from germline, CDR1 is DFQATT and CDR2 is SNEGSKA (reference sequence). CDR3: CSARDLQRGFDNEQFF. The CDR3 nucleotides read TGCAGTGCTAGAGATCTTCAGCGAGGATTTGACAATGAGCAGTTCTTC.

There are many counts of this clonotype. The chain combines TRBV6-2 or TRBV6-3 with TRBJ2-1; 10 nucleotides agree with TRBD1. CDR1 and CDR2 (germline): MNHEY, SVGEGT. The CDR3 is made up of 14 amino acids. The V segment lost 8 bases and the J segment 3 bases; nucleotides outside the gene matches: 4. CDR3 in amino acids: CASGGTGDYNEQFF. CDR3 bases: TGTGCCAGCGGCGGGACAGGGGACTACAATGAGCAGTTCTTC.

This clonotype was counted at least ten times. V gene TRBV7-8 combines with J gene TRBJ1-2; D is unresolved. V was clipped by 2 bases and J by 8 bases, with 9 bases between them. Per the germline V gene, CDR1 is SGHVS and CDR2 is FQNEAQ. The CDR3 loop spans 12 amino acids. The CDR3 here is CASSLSSSGYTF. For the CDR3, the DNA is TGTGCCAGCAGCTTATCCTCGAGCGGCTACACCTTC.

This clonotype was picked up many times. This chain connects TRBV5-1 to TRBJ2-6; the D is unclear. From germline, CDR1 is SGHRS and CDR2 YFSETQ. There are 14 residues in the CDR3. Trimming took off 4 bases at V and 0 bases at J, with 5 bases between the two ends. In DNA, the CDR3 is TGCGCCAGCAGCGGTACCTCTGGGGCCAACGTCCTGACTTTC. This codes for CASSGTSGANVLTF.

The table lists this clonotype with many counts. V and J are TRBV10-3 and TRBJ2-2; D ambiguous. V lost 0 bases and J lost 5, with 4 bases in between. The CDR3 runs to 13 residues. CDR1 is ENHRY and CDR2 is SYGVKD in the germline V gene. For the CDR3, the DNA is TGTGCCATCAGTGAGTCAGGGACCGGGGAGCTGTTTTTT. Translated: CAISESGTGELFF.

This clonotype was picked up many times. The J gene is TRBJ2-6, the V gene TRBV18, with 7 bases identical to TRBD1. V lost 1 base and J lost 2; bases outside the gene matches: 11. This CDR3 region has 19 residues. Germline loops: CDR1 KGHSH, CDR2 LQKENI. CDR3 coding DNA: TGTGCCAGCTCACCACAGGGCAGCGCAGGGGGAACTGGGGCCAACGTCCTGACTTTC. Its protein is CASSPQGSAGGTGANVLTF.